This T cell receptor (beta chain) was found in a study of graft-versus-host responses after intestinal transplantation. Germline CDR1 is SGHAT and CDR2 is FQNNGV. Trimming pared 5 bases from V and 6 bases from J, leaving 13 bases between. The CDR3 covers 14 residues. Note on this clone: Its cognate antigen is unknown.

TCRdb's table, derived via immunoSEQ multiplex PCR, lists solely in-frame clones and lacks some. The data contain about 97,000 clones, 80% to 95% of them singletons. General study points: Among recipient marrow samples, GvH clones were found; some appeared first in ileum or blood.

V usage is TRBV11-2 and J usage is TRBJ2-2; D possibly uses TRBD1 or TRBD2 (5 bases each). The source was PBMCs, collected about 450 days after intestinal transplant. The TCR was taken from a human patient who received an intestinal transplant, so some T cells may come from the graft donor. CDR3 loop: CASSTLSGPGELFF. The CDR3 region has the DNA TGTGCCAGCAGCACCCTGTCGGGACCCGGGGAGCTGTTTTTT. Looking up the rest from reference TRBV11-2 and TRBJ2-2 gives the full variable domain: EAGVAQSPRYKIIEKRQSVAFWCNPISGHATLYWYQQILGQGPKLLIQFQNNGVVDDSQLPKDRFSAERLKGVDSTLKIQPAKLEDSAVYLCASSTLSGPGELFFGEGSRLTVL.